One sample yielded the 30 T cell receptor beta chains listed below, sequenced in a study of blood T cell repertoires in COVID-19. Only in-frame clones appear in the TCRdb table, and some are missing; sequencing was by immunoSEQ multiplex PCR. The sample gives under 80,000 clones, around 85% of which show up once; less than 5.5% is in the top ten. Source material: peripheral blood. The receptor source for this set is a man over 45 with active COVID-19.

The J gene is TRBJ1-1, the V gene TRBV27, with 8 bases that match TRBD1. The CDR3 is 14 amino acids. V lost 6 bases and J lost 0; bases outside the gene matches: 3. The germline V gene encodes CDR1 MNHEY and CDR2 SMNVEV (reference sequence). The CDR3 reads CASRTGGLNTEAFF. The CDR3 nucleotides are TGTGCCAGCAGAACAGGGGGGTTGAACACTGAAGCTTTCTTT.

The V call is TRBV11-2, the J call TRBJ2-7; 8 positions agree with TRBD2. Germline V gene sequence: CDR1 SGHAT, CDR2 FQNNGV. The CDR3 loop spans 15 amino acids. V lost 1 base, J lost 3 bases, and 5 bases stayed unmatched. The CDR3 bases are TGTGCCAGCAGCTTAGTTGCGGGGGGCCTCTACGAGCAGTACTTC. Protein: CASSLVAGGLYEQYF.

This clone was counted a single time. The gene calls are TRBV28 and TRBJ2-7, with TRBD1 matching over 10 bases. The CDR3 sequence is 15 residues long. CDR1 and CDR2 from the germline V gene are MDHEN and SYDVKM. V shed 3 bases, J shed 2 bases, and the junction held 4 bases outside the gene matches. This CDR3 reads CASSFGDRGTYEQYF. The CDR3 nucleotides are TGTGCCAGCAGTTTCGGGGACAGGGGTACCTACGAGCAGTACTTC.

The chain has TRBV7-6 and TRBJ2-3; 13 nucleotides line up with TRBD2. This CDR3 comprises 15 residues. CDR1 is SGHVS, CDR2 FNYEAQ, per germline. V dropped 5 bases and J dropped 5; count of bases not matched to a gene: 4. The CDR3 sequence: CASSLLAGGQDTQYF. The DNA for the CDR3 is TGTGCCAGCAGCCTACTAGCGGGGGGGCAAGATACGCAGTATTTT.

The V call is TRBV3-1 (or the pseudogene TRBV3-2), the J call TRBJ2-3, with no clear D. The CDR3 is 14 residues long. The V gene lost 4 bases and the J gene lost 6 bases, with 14 bases spanning the gap. Germline V lookup: CDR1 LGHDT, CDR2 YNNKEL (reference sequence). CDR3 coding DNA: TGTGCCAGCAGCCCAGGCCTCCTCGTGGATACGCAGTATTTT. Its translation: CASSPGLLVDTQYF.

The J gene is TRBJ1-5, the V gene TRBV7-2; perhaps TRBD1 as D (6 bases). CDR1 and CDR2 (germline): SGHTA, FQGNSA. V was shortened by 3 bases and J by 4 bases, with 16 bases between the two germline ends. CDR3 length equals 16 residues. DNA of the CDR3: TGTGCCAGCAGCTTGGGGTTCAGGGGTAGAAATCAGCCCCAGCATTTT. This codes for CASSLGFRGRNQPQHF.

This clone occurred a few times. The chain couples TRBV12-3 or TRBV12-4 to TRBJ2-2; D perhaps matches TRBD2 (6 bases). The CDR3 is 13 residues long. V was pared by 5 bases and J by 6 bases, with 10 bases between. CDR3 in amino acids: CASSPRGPGELFF. CDR3 coding DNA: TGTGCCAGCAGTCCGCGGGGCCCCGGGGAGCTGTTTTTT.

The chain has TRBV11-2 and TRBJ1-3, with 7 bases lining up with TRBD1. In germline, CDR1 is SGHAT, CDR2 FQNNGV. This CDR3 region has 19 residues. Trimming at V came to 5 bases and at J to 0 bases, leaving 16 bases not matched to a gene. The CDR3, as DNA: TGTGCCAGCAGCCCCCGGGACAGTATGATCATTCACTCTGGAAACACCATATATTTT. This translates into CASSPRDSMIIHSGNTIYF. The whole variable domain, remainder taken from reference TRBV11-2 and TRBJ1-3, is EAGVAQSPRYKIIEKRQSVAFWCNPISGHATLYWYQQILGQGPKLLIQFQNNGVVDDSQLPKDRFSAERLKGVDSTLKIQPAKLEDSAVYLCASSPRDSMIIHSGNTIYFGEGSWLTVV.

This chain joins TRBV4-3 and TRBJ2-7; the D gene is possibly TRBD2 (6 bases). The CDR3 runs to 15 residues. Per germline, CDR1 LGHNA and CDR2 YSLEER. V gave up 0 bases and J gave up 3 bases, with 12 bases separating them. This chain's CDR3 is CASSQDWRASYEQYF. The DNA of the CDR3 is TGCGCCAGCAGCCAAGATTGGAGGGCCAGCTACGAGCAGTACTTC.

The chain recombines TRBV27 with TRBJ1-1; no definite D call. CDR3 length: 13 residues. The V and J ends lost 0 bases and 5 bases respectively, with 7 bases between them. Looked up from germline, CDR1 is MNHEY and CDR2 is SMNVEV (reference sequence). The CDR3 region is CASSLSSFTEAFF. The CDR3, as DNA: TGTGCCAGCAGTTTATCGTCCTTTACTGAAGCTTTCTTT.

The CDR3 region is CASSLEPGRDQPQHF. DNA for the CDR3: TGTGCCAGCAGCTTAGAACCAGGAAGAGATCAGCCCCAGCATTTT. This chain joins TRBV7-8 and TRBJ1-5, with unresolved D. Germline loops: CDR1 SGHVS, CDR2 FQNEAQ. This CDR3 region has 15 residues. The ends were cut back, 1 base at V and 5 bases at J, with 12 bases in the middle.

The chain combines TRBV6-2 or TRBV6-3 with TRBJ2-1; TRBD1 aligns across 10 bases. V trimming: 4 bases; J trimming: 7 bases; junction bases outside the gene matches: 13. Germline loops: CDR1 MNHEY, CDR2 SVGEGT. The CDR3 extends over 17 amino acids. The CDR3 loop reads CASSWNRDRGFMNEQFF. Here the CDR3 DNA reads TGTGCCAGCAGTTGGAACCGGGACAGGGGTTTTATGAATGAGCAGTTCTTC.

The chain is built from TRBV5-1 and TRBJ2-7; D may be TRBD1 (6 bases). CDR3 length: 12 amino acids. CDR1 is SGHRS and CDR2 is YFSETQ in the germline V gene. Trimming stripped 4 bases from V and 13 bases from J, with 18 bases between. CDR3 nucleotide sequence: TGCGCCAGCAGCACACTGACAGGCCACCGTTACTTC. This gives the protein CASSTLTGHRYF.

The chain uses TRBV2 and TRBJ2-1; TRBD2 might be the D (7 bases). Between the trimmed V and J ends, which lost 5 bases and 4 bases, there was a span of 15 bases. CDR3 length: 15 amino acids. Germline assignment: CDR1 SNHLY and CDR2 FYNNEI. CDR3 amino acids: CASSPPRGAYNEQFF. CDR3 sequence (DNA): TGTGCCAGCAGTCCCCCCCGGGGGGCGTACAATGAGCAGTTCTTC.

In its sample, this clone was seen a few times. The rearrangement uses TRBV7-2 and TRBJ2-5, with 10 bases identical to TRBD2. J was trimmed by 2 bases and V by 1 base; bases with no gene match: 4. Germline CDR1 SGHTA, CDR2 FQGNSA. The CDR3 loop spans 16 amino acids. CDR3 DNA sequence: TGTGCCAGCAGCTTAGGGCCAGCGGGGGGGCAAGAGACCCAGTACTTC. Translation gives CASSLGPAGGQETQYF.

This clone turned up a few times. The rearrangement links TRBV6-2 or TRBV6-3 to TRBJ2-7; D gene ambiguous. CDR1 and CDR2 (germline): MNHEY, SVGEGT. Trimming removed 0 bases from V and 0 bases from J, with 12 bases in between. CDR3 length: 16 residues. The CDR3 DNA reads as TGTGCCAGCAGTTACTCCCCGGGTCGGAGCTCCTACGAGCAGTACTTC. This codes for CASSYSPGRSSYEQYF.

This clone appeared a few times. The V and J genes are TRBV21-1 and TRBJ1-1; the DNA was not used to check the table's D call, TRBD1. TRBV21-1 is labeled a pseudogene. The CDR3 runs 18 residues. CDR3 coding DNA: TGTGCCAGCAGCAAAGAAGGGGACAGGGGGCAAATATTCCCTGAAGCTTTCTTT. Its translation: CASSKEGDRGQIFPEAFF.

The chain recombines TRBV6-5 with TRBJ1-2; TRBD1 matches 7 bases. Germline CDR1 MNHEY, CDR2 SVGAGI. Trimming at V came to 2 bases and at J to 5 bases, leaving 5 bases not matched to a gene. The CDR3 runs to 14 residues. The CDR3 is CASSYGRGYYGYTF. CDR3 bases: TGTGCCAGCAGTTACGGCAGGGGGTATTATGGCTACACCTTC.

This clone appeared a single time. The chain is built from TRBV5-1 and TRBJ1-1; a possible D gene is TRBD1 (5 bases). This CDR3 spans 14 amino acids. V was cut by 0 bases and J by 0 bases, with 6 bases left in between. CDR1 and CDR2 from the germline V gene are SGHRS and YFSETQ. As DNA, the CDR3 is TGCGCCAGCAGCTTGGCAGGGATGAACACTGAAGCTTTCTTT. Translating gives CASSLAGMNTEAFF.

CDR3 sequence: CASSLRGRSNQPQHF. The DNA for the CDR3 is TGTGCCAGCAGTCTTCGAGGGAGGAGCAATCAGCCCCAGCATTTT. The chain links TRBV2 to TRBJ1-5; D not resolved. Per germline, CDR1 SNHLY and CDR2 FYNNEI. The CDR3 extends over 15 amino acids. V was pared by 5 bases and J by 1 base, with 12 bases between. The full variable domain, its missing parts supplied by reference TRBV2 and TRBJ1-5, is EPEVTQTPSHQVTQMGQEVILRCVPISNHLYFYWYRQILGQKVEFLVSFYNNEISEKSEIFDDQFSVERPDGSNFTLKIRSTKLEDSAMYFCASSLRGRSNQPQHFGDGTRLSIL.

This chain uses TRBV27 with TRBJ2-5; perhaps TRBD2 as D (6 bases). The length of the CDR3 is 11 residues. The germline V gene encodes CDR1 MNHEY and CDR2 SMNVEV (reference sequence). The V end lost 10 bases, the J end lost 5 bases, and 11 bases lay between the germline ends. The DNA for the CDR3 is TGTGCCACACTAGCCCGGGAGACCCAGTACTTC. Its translation is CATLARETQYF.

This chain's CDR3 is CATSRDLGSGANTGELFF. The CDR3 DNA sequence: TGTGCCACCAGCAGAGATTTGGGCAGCGGGGCGAACACCGGGGAGCTGTTTTTT. The rearrangement joins TRBV15 to TRBJ2-2; 7 bases fit TRBD2. V gave up 0 bases and J gave up 0 bases; unmatched junction bases: 7. The CDR3 runs 18 residues. Germline V CDR1 and CDR2: LNHNV, YYDKDF (reference sequence).

This clone was recorded once. This chain connects TRBV19 to TRBJ2-2; D not certain. Trimming pared 6 bases from V and 1 base from J, leaving 12 bases between. Germline assignment: CDR1 LNHDA and CDR2 SQIVND (reference sequence). The CDR3 is 15 residues long. CDR3 sequence reads: CASRSQDLNTGELFF. Here the CDR3 DNA reads TGTGCCAGTAGATCCCAGGATCTGAACACCGGGGAGCTGTTTTTT.

The chain links TRBV5-4 to TRBJ2-3; D may be TRBD1 (6 bases). V lost 3 bases and J 4 bases, leaving 15 bases between the germline ends. CDR1 is SGHNT, CDR2 YYREEE, per germline (reference sequence). This CDR3 contains 15 residues. The CDR3 DNA is TGTGCCAGCAGCTCCGGGACATCAGTAGCAGATACGCAGTATTTT. The encoded protein is CASSSGTSVADTQYF.

This chain uses TRBV2 with TRBJ2-1; the D gene is possibly TRBD2 (5 bases). The V end lost 4 bases, the J end lost 0 bases, and 13 bases lay between the germline ends. The CDR3 extends over 16 amino acids. Germline V gene lookup returns CDR1 SNHLY and CDR2 FYNNEI. The CDR3: CASSVSAGSSYNEQFF. The CDR3 DNA is TGTGCCAGCAGTGTTAGCGCGGGTAGCTCCTACAATGAGCAGTTCTTC.

On this clone: At one of its ends the junction is not consistent with the germline gene, which may arise from a read error. The rearrangement uses TRBV7-8 and TRBJ2-1; D may be TRBD2 (5 bases). The germline CDR1 and CDR2 sequences are SGHVS and FQNEAQ. CDR3 length equals 14 residues. CDR3 coding DNA: TGTGCCAGCAGCCTAGCACAGAGAGACAATGAGCAGTTCTTC. It yields the protein CASSLAQRDNEQFF.

The chain joins TRBV6-2 or TRBV6-3 to TRBJ2-7; 9 nucleotides line up with TRBD1. J gave up 5 bases and V 5 bases, and 4 bases lay outside the gene matches. CDR3 length: 13 amino acids. Germline CDR1 and CDR2: MNHEY and SVGEGT. In DNA, the CDR3 is TGTGCCAGCAGTACGCGGACAGGGGACGAGCAGTACTTC. This sequence encodes CASSTRTGDEQYF.

The chain recombines TRBV4-2 with TRBJ2-7; D may be TRBD2 (6 bases). V was cut by 0 bases and J by 1 base, with 13 bases left in between. From germline, CDR1 is LGHNA and CDR2 YNFKEQ. This CDR3 is 16 amino acids long. CDR3 coding DNA: TGTGCCAGCAGCCAAGATTCCCCGGGAGTTTCCTACGAGCAGTACTTC. Its translation is CASSQDSPGVSYEQYF.

J is TRBJ1-4 and V is TRBV4-3, with 11 bases aligning to TRBD1. Trimming cost V 3 bases and J 5 bases; bases outside gene matches: 2. CDR1 and CDR2 from the germline V gene are LGHNA and YSLEER. This CDR3 has 15 residues. CDR3 sequence reads: CASSQGTGGNEKLFF. The CDR3 bases are TGCGCCAGCAGCCAGGGGACAGGGGGGAATGAAAAACTGTTTTTT.

V is TRBV5-8 and J is TRBJ1-4; the D is unclear. This CDR3 region has 15 residues. The V end lost 0 bases, the J end lost 4 bases, and 10 bases lay between the germline ends. CDR1 SGHTS and CDR2 YDEGEE come from the germline V gene. In nucleotides, the CDR3 is TGTGCCAGCAGCTTGGCGGCAGGTGATAATGAAAAACTGTTTTTT. Translation gives CASSLAAGDNEKLFF.